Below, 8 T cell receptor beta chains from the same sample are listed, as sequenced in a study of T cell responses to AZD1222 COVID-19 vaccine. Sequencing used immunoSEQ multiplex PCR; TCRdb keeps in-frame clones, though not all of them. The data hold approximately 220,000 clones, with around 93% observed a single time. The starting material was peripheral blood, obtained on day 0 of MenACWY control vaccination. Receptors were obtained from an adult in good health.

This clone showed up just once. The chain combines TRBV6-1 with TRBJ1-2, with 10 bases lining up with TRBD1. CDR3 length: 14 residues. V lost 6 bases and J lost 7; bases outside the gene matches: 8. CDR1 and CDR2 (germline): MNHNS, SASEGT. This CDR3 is CASRGTGEYSGYTF. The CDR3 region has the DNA TGTGCCAGCAGGGGGACAGGGGAGTACAGTGGCTACACCTTC.

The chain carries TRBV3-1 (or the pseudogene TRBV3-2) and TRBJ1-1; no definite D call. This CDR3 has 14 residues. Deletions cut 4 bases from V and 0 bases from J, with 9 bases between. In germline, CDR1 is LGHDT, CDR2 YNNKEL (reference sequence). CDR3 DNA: TGTGCCAGCAGCCCAACAGAGATGAACACTGAAGCTTTCTTT. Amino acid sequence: CASSPTEMNTEAFF.

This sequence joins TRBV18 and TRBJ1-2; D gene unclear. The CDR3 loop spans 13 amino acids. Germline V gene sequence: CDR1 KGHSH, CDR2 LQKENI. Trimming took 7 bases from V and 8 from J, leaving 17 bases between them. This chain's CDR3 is CASFPSVGVGYTF. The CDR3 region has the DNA TGTGCCAGCTTCCCCTCTGTCGGGGTCGGCTACACCTTC.

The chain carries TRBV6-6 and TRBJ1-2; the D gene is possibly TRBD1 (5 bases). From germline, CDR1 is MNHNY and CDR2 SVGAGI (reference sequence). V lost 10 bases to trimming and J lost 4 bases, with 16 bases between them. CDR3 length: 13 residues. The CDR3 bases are TGTGCCATCCTGAACCAGGGCGGCTATGGCTACACCTTC. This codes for CAILNQGGYGYTF.

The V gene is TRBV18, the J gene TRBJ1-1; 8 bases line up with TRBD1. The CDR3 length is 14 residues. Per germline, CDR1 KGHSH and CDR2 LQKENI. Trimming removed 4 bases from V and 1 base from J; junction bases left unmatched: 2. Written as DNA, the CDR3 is TGTGCCAGCTCACTTGACAGGGGGAACACTGAAGCTTTCTTT. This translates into CASSLDRGNTEAFF. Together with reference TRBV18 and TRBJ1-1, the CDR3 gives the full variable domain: NAGVMQNPRHLVRRRGQEARLRCSPMKGHSHVYWYRQLPEEGLKFMVYLQKENIIDESGMPKERFSAEFPKEGPSILRIQQVVRGDSAAYFCASSLDRGNTEAFFGQGTRLTVV.

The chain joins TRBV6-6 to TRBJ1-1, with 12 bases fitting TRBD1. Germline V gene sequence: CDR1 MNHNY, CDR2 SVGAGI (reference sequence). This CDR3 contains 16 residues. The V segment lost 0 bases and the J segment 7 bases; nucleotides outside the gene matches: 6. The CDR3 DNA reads TGTGCCAGCAGTTACTCGCCGGGACAGGGGGCGATTGAAGCTTTCTTT. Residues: CASSYSPGQGAIEAFF.

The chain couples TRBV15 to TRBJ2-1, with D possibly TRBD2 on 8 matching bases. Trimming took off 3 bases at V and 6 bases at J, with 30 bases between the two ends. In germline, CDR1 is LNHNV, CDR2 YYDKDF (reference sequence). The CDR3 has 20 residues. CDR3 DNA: TGTGCCACCAGCAGGCTACACAGGGGTGCCGGGACTAGTAACGCCAATGAGCAGTTCTTC. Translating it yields CATSRLHRGAGTSNANEQFF.

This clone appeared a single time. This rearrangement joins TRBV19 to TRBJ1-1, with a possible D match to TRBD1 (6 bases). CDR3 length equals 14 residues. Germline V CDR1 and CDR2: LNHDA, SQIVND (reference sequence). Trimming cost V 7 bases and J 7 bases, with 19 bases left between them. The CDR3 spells CASTKGGGGGEAFF. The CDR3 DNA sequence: TGTGCCAGTACCAAAGGGGGGGGAGGCGGTGAAGCTTTCTTT.